This T cell receptor beta chain appears in the sequencing data of a study of Graves' ophthalmopathy and Graves' hyperthyroidism. Ophthalmopathy donors showed moderate-to-severe activity, CAS ≥3, NOSPECS ≥4 and a duration under 3 months. Orbital computed tomography, thyroid ultrasound, TRAb, serum thyroxine and clinical symptoms formed the basis of diagnosis. This clonotype has a count of ten or more. As the template, RNA transcripts were used to amplify TCR beta CDR3 regions. Following a first-round RT-PCR that used HTBI primers, a second-round multiplex PCR was carried out. In TCRdb, the multiplex PCR reads were re-called with MiXCR into one record per CDR3 protein. Of under 350,000 distinct CDR3 sequences in the sample, 17% were seen once. The source of this sequence is an adult man with Graves' ophthalmopathy. The sequenced sample consisted of peripheral blood.

CDR3 sequence: CASNQPLGQHYEQYF. The DNA of the CDR3 is TGTGCCAGCAACCAGCCCCTGGGACAGCACTACGAGCAGTACTTC. The V and J genes are TRBV6-1 and TRBJ2-7, with 7 nucleotides matching TRBD1. The CDR3 covers 15 residues. In germline, CDR1 is MNHNS, CDR2 SASEGT. J gave up 3 bases and V 7 bases, and 12 bases lay outside the gene matches.